This T cell receptor beta chain is from a study of blood T cell repertoires in COVID-19. Only in-frame clones appear in the TCRdb table, and some are missing; sequencing was by immunoSEQ multiplex PCR. Among some 290,000 clones listed, over 90% were seen once. The sample comprised PBMCs or T cells enriched from blood (not recorded which). This TCR came from a woman aged 30 to 39 who had been exposed to COVID-19.

The CDR3 loop reads CASSISIRGNTEAFF. CDR3 DNA: TGTGCCAGTAGTATCTCAATCAGGGGGAACACTGAAGCTTTCTTT. The chain employs TRBV19 and TRBJ1-1; D is perhaps TRBD1 (6 bases). The germline V gene has CDR1 LNHDA and CDR2 SQIVND (reference sequence). CDR3 size: 15 residues. V lost 3 bases and J 1 base, leaving 12 bases between the germline ends. Looking up the rest from reference TRBV19 and TRBJ1-1 gives the full variable domain: DGGITQSPKYLFRKEGQNVTLSCEQNLNHDAMYWYRQDPGQGLRLIYYSQIVNDFQKGDIAEGYSVSREKKESFPLTVTSAQKNPTAFYLCASSISIRGNTEAFFGQGTRLTVV.